This T cell receptor (beta chain) is from a study of cytomegalovirus exposure and HLA in healthy donors listed by TCRdb under 2017. Regarding the study in general: An earlier analysis of under 600 of the donors reported about 250 Gb of sequence data and some 120 million unique TCR beta sequences from about 179 million T cells. An early release that covered more than 550 HLA-typed donors contained about 300 gigabases of sequencing data and tens of millions of unique TCR sequences. Of the 300 to 500 genotyped donors, 81% were placed in the genetic ancestry cluster associated with self-reported Caucasian donors. The study was designed to test whether signatures of past pathogen exposure could be identified by cataloging public T cell receptors. The T cell repertoires of 670 or so subjects were profiled by immunosequencing and related to cytomegalovirus serostatus. In addition to the first cohort of 650 to 800 subjects, a separate validation cohort of approximately 130 different subjects was used. The study combined high-throughput TCR immunosequencing, statistical association of individual TCRs with disease status, and machine learning to predict cytomegalovirus infection status. A later analysis re-examined previously published TCR beta repertoires from roughly 720 donors and added high-resolution HLA genotyping to investigate patterns of TCR occurrence. The later analysis used no new phenotypic data to find candidate immune exposures, relying instead on TCR beta sequences and their occurrence across donors. An earlier analysis of fewer than 700 of the donors applied high-throughput TCR beta sequencing to assess whether each TCR beta V gene segment acted as functional or pseudogenic. Donor age, sex, ethnicity and CMV serostatus were collected together with the repertoire data. A later genetic analysis used genome-wide SNP genotypes for about 60% of the 666 donors, treating that subset as a discovery cohort. All discovery cohort repertoires had been generated using a single sequencing platform. HLA typing covered class I and class II loci at four-digit resolution. The number of typed donors differed by locus: 629-630 for A, B, C, DRB1 and DQB1; 522 for DQA1; some 610 for DPA1; and about 450 for DPB1. Roughly 5 DR-DQ haplotypes were treated as single units for association and clustering because of strong linkage in the cohort. Among about 360 genotyped donors of the cohort, an average of around 240,000 unique TCR beta nucleotide sequences were sequenced per donor, 15% to 20% of them non-productive.

According to the germline V gene, CDR1 reads SGHAT and CDR2 reads FQNNGV. Trimming takes 5 bases off V and 8 bases off J; junction bases not matched to a gene: 7. The CDR3 holds 14 amino acids from the cysteine to the phenylalanine. The retained sequence is limited to the CDR3, 42 bases, with the frame set at the first base. What the work shows at the level of the full study, not this receptor alone: HLA typing was unavailable for some donors at each locus, so association tests used only the typed subset. The study listed 164 TCR beta chains as associated with cytomegalovirus. For the cohort, immune exposure information was limited to CMV serostatus. In vitro tests confirmed that three of the cytomegalovirus-associated TCR beta chains recognize cytomegalovirus antigens. A further reported finding was that TCR beta sequences accurately predicted the HLA-A and HLA-B alleles for most subjects in the first cohort. Approximately 18 rarely observed V segments, including chromosome 9 orphons, were excluded from the earlier analysis of several hundred of the donors because counts were too low. The presence/absence analyses assumed that sequencing depth was roughly uniform across donors, and that assumption may not be true. Only TCR beta chains were sequenced in this cohort, and the absence of alpha or paired-chain data limited detectable features. In an earlier analysis of roughly 560 of the donors, most TCR beta V segments were observed in productive rearrangements about 90% or about 30% of the time, broadly matching IMGT annotations. The sequencing pipeline was judged likely to have produced a cluster of highly shared sequence variants as a technical artifact. In a later analysis, TCR association rates were found to vary across HLA loci, with the most associated TCRs seen for DRB1 alleles and the fewest for HLA-C alleles. In a later analysis, HLA-associated TCR beta chains showed more clonal expansion and lower generation probabilities than non-associated chains that were equally common. Correlated functional status among segregating V segments might be attributable to linkage disequilibrium, but an unknown experimental factor could not be ruled out. Specific HLA alleles were associated with 15,000 to 20,000 TCR beta sequences at a false discovery rate of 0.05 in a later analysis. While some public TCRs were present in many individuals, most TCR sequences turned up only very rarely across donors. In a later genetic analysis, fewer N-insertions in productive TCRs were reported among donors in an Asian-associated ancestry cluster than the roughly 700-donor mean. According to a later analysis, parvovirus B19, influenza, CMV and Epstein-Barr virus appeared linked to several top co-occurrence clusters. In a later genetic analysis, a missense DCLRE1C variant was associated with V-gene and J-gene trimming of TCR beta chains, and the association was replicated in an independent cohort. It was suggested by the authors that the approach could potentially be generalized to other disease states and immunological phenotypes. Because the 87-base-pair reads could not distinguish some IMGT-functional V segments, including TRBV6-2 and TRBV6-3, those segments were excluded. In a later analysis, most CMV-associated TCR beta chains were found to appear HLA-restricted, with HLA associations seemingly driven largely by CMV exposure. The classifier was reported to diagnose cytomegalovirus status with high specificity and sensitivity in both the original cohort and the validation cohort. When HLA alleles, especially DR and DQ, strongly co-occurred, attributing TCR associations to individual alleles was difficult.

The cohort was made up of under 800 healthy bone marrow donors. Cohort members were all nominally healthy when sampled, although unrecorded immune exposures were likely present. The donor was CMV seropositive and was included in the group of 300 or so seropositive cohort members. Each donor provided a peripheral blood sample, and peripheral blood mononuclear cells were used for TCR beta sequencing. Genomic DNA was extracted from the blood cell samples with the Qiagen DNeasy Blood Extraction Kit. The library was made by the immunoSEQ multiplex PCR assay. For the multiplex PCR, a mixture combining 60 forward primers for TCR Vbeta segments and 13 reverse primers for TCR Jbeta segments was used. The CDR3 region of rearranged TCR beta genes was amplified from genomic DNA with a multiplex PCR assay. On the Illumina HiSeq System, the amplified TCR beta libraries were sequenced as 87-base-pair reads. As for the original processing: A later analysis tallied some 79 million unique TCR beta chains across the 666 repertoires, and approximately 12 million of those chains were shared by two or more donors. A nearest-neighbor algorithm error-corrected the raw reads and collapsed the reads into unique sequences, merging closely related sequences to remove PCR and sequencing errors. Alignment of CDR3 sequences to IMGT reference sequences was used to assign V, D and J gene segments. Each retained sequence needed at least a six-nucleotide match to both a V gene segment and a J gene segment. A rearrangement counted as productive if the CDR3 had no stop codons and remained in frame with V and J, and every other rearrangement counted as non-productive. Following IMGT convention, CDR3 was defined as the stretch from the second conserved V-encoded cysteine to the conserved J-encoded phenylalanine. The earlier analysis of a few hundred of the donors excluded sequences that lacked an unambiguous match to a single V gene segment. In an earlier analysis of approximately 550 of the donors, V segments were called functional above 56.7% productive rearrangements and were called segregating when the between-donor standard deviation exceeded 5%. A statistical classification framework was developed to diagnose cytomegalovirus status using the catalog of TCR beta chain sequences. In a later analysis, V and J genes were assigned by comparing TCR nucleotide sequences against IMGT/GENE-DB human TR gene sequences. The TCRdist pipeline was used in a later analysis to assign CDR3 sequences and most-parsimonious VDJ recombination scenarios. In a later analysis, every TCR beta chain was defined by the combination of its CDR3 amino acid sequence and its V-gene family, and reads without a unique V-gene family were dropped. To address suspected cross-contamination and a sequencing artifact, a later analysis removed several hundred highly shared, low-generation-probability nucleotide sequences. In a later analysis, a clonal expansion index for each public chain was calculated from normalized within-repertoire ranks of inferred template counts. In a later analysis, generation probabilities were computed with a VDJ recombination model fitted to out-of-frame rearrangements, and the resulting probabilities were checked against IGoR. In a later analysis, TCR-TCR, TCR-HLA and TCR-CMV co-occurrence was scored with hypergeometric tests, and a repertoire-size bias correction was applied to TCR pairs. A later analysis estimated false discovery rates by permuting HLA or CMV assignments 20 times. In a later analysis, co-occurring TCRs were grouped using DBSCAN, and TCRdist sequence similarity was added for clustering within HLA-allele-positive subsets. For co-occurrence clustering, repertoires with fewer than 30,000 or more than 120,000 public chains were excluded, along with a handful of repertoires with anomalous nucleotide sharing. In its TCRdb copy, this immuneACCESS table keeps in-frame sequences only and misses some clones. Where compared with another copy, unresolved V genes explain less than half of these, and the others have no known cause. For V, J and clone size, that table is used; D and trimming come from the DNA. The sample includes 130,000 to 150,000 clones, with 79% observed a single time. Of the sample, about 6.7% falls within the top ten clones.

On this clone itself: No cognate antigen has been identified for it. Per-nucleotide qualities are absent, and no much larger clonotype sits a single base away.

The V and J segments used are TRBV11-2 and TRBJ2-1, and 9 junction bases match TRBD2. This TCR came from a woman between 35 and 50 years old in good health and CMV-seropositive. Sequenced input: PBMCs. The CDR3 region has the sequence CASSVEAGGYEQFF. In nucleotides, the sequence is TGTGCCAGCAGCGTTGAAGCGGGGGGTTATGAGCAGTTCTTC. The reference TRBV11-2 and TRBJ2-1 proteins fill in what lies around the CDR3, so the full variable domain reads EAGVAQSPRYKIIEKRQSVAFWCNPISGHATLYWYQQILGQGPKLLIQFQNNGVVDDSQLPKDRFSAERLKGVDSTLKIQPAKLEDSAVYLCASSVEAGGYEQFFGPGTRLTVL.